This TCR beta chain was obtained from a study of blood T cell repertoires in COVID-19. As for the study in general: Samples representing acute and convalescent COVID-19 were sourced from the United States, Italy and Spain. Sample material is recorded as cDNA or gDNA derived from T cells, B-cell-depleted T cells, or PBMCs.

This CDR3 comprises 17 residues. V dropped 4 bases and J dropped 2 bases, with 15 bases sitting between them. Germline V lookup: CDR1 MNHNS, CDR2 SASEGT. Seattle's enrolled individuals joined amid active infection and were then monitored longitudinally. Using immunoSEQ multiplex PCR, the repertoire was profiled, and TCRdb retains in-frame clones only, with some absent. The data hold about 200,000 clones, with roughly 94% observed a single time. Material: peripheral blood. The chain carries TRBV6-1 and TRBJ1-6; weak D call: TRBD1 (6 bases). This clonotype originated in a man under 40 with COVID-19, enrolled during active disease. CDR3 DNA: TGTGCCAGCAGTGGTAAGGGGGAGGGCCCCTATAATTCACCCCTCCACTTT. The encoded protein is CASSGKGEGPYNSPLHF.